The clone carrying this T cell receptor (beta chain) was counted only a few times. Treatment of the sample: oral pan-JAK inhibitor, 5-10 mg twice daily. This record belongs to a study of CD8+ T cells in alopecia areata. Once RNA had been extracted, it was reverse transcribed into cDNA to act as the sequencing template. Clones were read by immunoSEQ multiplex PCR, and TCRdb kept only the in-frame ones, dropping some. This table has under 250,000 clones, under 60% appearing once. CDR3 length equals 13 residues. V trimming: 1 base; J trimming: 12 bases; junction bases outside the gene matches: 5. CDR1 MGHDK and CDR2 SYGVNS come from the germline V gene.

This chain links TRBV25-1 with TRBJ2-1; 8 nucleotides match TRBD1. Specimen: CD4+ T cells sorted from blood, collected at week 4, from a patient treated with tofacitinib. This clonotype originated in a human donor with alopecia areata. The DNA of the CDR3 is TGTGCCAGCAGTGAATCCTGGGGGACAGGGCAGTTCTTC. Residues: CASSESWGTGQFF.